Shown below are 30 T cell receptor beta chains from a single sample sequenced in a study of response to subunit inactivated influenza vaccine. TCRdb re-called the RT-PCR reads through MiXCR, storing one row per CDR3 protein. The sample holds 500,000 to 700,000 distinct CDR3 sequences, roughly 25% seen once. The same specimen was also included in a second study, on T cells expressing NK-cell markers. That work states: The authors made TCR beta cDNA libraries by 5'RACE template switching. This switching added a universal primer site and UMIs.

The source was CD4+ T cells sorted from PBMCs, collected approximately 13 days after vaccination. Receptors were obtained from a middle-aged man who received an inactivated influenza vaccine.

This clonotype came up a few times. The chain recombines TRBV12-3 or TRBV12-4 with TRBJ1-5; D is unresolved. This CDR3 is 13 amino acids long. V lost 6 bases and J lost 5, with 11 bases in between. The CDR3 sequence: CASRLSGDQPQHF. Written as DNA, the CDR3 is TGTGCCAGCAGACTCTCCGGGGATCAGCCCCAGCATTTT.

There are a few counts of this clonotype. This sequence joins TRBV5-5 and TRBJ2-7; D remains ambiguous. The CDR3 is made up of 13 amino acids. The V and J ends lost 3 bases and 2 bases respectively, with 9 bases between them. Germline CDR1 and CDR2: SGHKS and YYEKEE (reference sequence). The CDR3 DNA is TGTGCCAGCAGCTCCCTTGGGCCCTACGAGCAGTACTTC. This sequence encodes CASSSLGPYEQYF.

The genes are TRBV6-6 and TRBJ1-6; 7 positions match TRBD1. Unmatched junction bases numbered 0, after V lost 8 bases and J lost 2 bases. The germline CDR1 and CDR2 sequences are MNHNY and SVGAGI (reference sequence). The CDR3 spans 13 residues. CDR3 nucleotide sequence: TGTGCCAGCGGGACAGCCTATAATTCACCCCTCCACTTT. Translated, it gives CASGTAYNSPLHF.

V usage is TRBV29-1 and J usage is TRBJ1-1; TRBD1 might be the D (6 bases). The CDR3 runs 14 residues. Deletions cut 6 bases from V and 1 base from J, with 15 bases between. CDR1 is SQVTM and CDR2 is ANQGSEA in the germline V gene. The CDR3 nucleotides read TGCAGCGTGATGGGTGACAGGAAGAACACTGAAGCTTTCTTT. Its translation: CSVMGDRKNTEAFF. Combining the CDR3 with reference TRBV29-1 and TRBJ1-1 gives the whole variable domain SAVISQKPSRDICQRGTSLTIQCQVDSQVTMMFWYRQQPGQSLTLIATANQGSEATYESGFVIDKFPISRPNLTFSTLTVSNMSPEDSSIYLCSVMGDRKNTEAFFGQGTRLTVV.

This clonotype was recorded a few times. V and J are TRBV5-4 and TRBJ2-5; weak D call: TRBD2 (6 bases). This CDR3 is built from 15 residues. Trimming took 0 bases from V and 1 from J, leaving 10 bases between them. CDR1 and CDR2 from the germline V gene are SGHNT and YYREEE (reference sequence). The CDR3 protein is CASSLVADRQETQYF. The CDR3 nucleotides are TGTGCCAGCAGCTTGGTAGCGGACCGCCAAGAGACCCAGTACTTC.

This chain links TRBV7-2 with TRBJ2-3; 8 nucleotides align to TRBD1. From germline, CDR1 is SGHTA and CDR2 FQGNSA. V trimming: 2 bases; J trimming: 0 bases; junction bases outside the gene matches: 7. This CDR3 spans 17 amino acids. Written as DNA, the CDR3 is TGTGCCAGCAGCTTACATGACAGGGGCTTTAGCACAGATACGCAGTATTTT. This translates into CASSLHDRGFSTDTQYF. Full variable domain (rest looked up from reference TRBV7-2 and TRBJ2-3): GAGVSQSPSNKVTEKGKDVELRCDPISGHTALYWYRQSLGQGLEFLIYFQGNSAPDKSGLPSDRFSAERTGGSVSTLTIQRTQQEDSAVYLCASSLHDRGFSTDTQYFGPGTRLTVL.

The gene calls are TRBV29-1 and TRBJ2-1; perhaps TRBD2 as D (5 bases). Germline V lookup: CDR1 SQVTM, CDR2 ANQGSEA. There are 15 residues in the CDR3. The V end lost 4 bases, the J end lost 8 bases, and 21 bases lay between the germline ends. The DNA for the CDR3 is TGCAGCGTTGGCCGCGTTGGGTTCGGGGTAGATGAGCAGTTCTTC. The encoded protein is CSVGRVGFGVDEQFF.

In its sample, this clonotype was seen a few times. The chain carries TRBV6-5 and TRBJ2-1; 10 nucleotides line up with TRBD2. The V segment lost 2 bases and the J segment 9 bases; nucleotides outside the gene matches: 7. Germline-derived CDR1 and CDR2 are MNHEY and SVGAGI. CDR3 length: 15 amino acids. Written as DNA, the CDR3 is TGTGCCAGCAGTTACCGCGCTAGCGGGAGTTCTGAGCAGTTCTTC. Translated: CASSYRASGSSEQFF.

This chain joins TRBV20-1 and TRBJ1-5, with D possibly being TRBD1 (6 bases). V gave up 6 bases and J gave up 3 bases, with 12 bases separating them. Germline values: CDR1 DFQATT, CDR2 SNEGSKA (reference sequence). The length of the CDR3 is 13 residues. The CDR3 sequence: CSAVTGINQPQHF. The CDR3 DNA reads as TGCAGTGCCGTTACAGGGATCAATCAGCCCCAGCATTTT.

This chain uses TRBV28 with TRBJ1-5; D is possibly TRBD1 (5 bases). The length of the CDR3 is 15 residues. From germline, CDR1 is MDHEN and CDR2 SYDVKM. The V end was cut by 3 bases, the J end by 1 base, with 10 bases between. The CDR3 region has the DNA TGTGCCAGCAGTTTGCGGGGGGGGAGCAATCAGCCCCAGCATTTT. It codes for CASSLRGGSNQPQHF.

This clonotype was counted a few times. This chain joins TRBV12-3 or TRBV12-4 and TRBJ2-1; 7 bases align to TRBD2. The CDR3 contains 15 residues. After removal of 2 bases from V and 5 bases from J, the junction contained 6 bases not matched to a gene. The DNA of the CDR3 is TGTGCCAGCAGTTTATGGGCGGGAGCGCACAATGAGCAGTTCTTC. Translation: CASSLWAGAHNEQFF.

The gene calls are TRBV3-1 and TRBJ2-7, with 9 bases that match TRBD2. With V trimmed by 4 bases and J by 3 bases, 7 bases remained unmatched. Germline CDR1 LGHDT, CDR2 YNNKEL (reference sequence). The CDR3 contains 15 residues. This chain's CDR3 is CASSPSGVQGYEQYF. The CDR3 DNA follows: TGTGCCAGCAGCCCTAGCGGGGTGCAGGGCTACGAGCAGTACTTC.

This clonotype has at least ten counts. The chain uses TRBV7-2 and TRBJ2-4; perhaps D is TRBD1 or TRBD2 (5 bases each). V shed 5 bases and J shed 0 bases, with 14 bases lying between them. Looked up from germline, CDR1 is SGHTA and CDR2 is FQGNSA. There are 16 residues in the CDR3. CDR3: CASSHPAGTAKNIQYF. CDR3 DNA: TGTGCCAGCAGCCACCCAGCCGGGACAGCCAAAAACATTCAGTACTTC.

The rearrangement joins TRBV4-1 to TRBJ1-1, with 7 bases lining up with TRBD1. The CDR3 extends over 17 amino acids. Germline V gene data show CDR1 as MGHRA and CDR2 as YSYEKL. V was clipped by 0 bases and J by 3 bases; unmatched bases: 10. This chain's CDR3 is CASSQDYGGTDYTEAFF. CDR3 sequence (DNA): TGCGCCAGCAGCCAAGATTACGGCGGGACAGATTACACTGAAGCTTTCTTT.

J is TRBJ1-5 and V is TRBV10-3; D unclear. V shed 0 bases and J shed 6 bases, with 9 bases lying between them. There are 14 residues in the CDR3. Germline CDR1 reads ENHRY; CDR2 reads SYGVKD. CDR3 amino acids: CAISESGMGQPQHF. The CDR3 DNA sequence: TGTGCCATCAGTGAGTCGGGGATGGGTCAGCCCCAGCATTTT.

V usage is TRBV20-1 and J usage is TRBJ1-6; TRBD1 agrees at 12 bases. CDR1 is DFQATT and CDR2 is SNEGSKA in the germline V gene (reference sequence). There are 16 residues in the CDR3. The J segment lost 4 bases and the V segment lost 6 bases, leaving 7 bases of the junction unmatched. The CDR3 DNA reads TGCAGTGCAGAAGGGACAGGGGGCAGGTATAATTCACCCCTCCACTTT. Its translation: CSAEGTGGRYNSPLHF.

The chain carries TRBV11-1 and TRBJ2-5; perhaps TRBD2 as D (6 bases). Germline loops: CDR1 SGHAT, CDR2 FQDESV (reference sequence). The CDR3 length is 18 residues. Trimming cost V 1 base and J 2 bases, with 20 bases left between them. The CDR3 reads CASSLGWQATRGQETQYF. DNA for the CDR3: TGTGCCAGCAGCTTAGGTTGGCAGGCCACCCGGGGGCAAGAGACCCAGTACTTC.

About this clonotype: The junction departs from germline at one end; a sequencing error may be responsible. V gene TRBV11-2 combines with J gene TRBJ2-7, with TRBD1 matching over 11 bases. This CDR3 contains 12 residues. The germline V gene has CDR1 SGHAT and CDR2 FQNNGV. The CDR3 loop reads CASSEDRGRESF. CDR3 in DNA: TGTGCCAGCAGCGAGGACAGGGGGCGCGAGTCCTTC.

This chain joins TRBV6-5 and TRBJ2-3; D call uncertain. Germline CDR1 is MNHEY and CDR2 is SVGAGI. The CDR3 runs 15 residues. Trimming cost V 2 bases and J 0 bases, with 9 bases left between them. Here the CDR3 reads CASSYRKRSTDTQYF. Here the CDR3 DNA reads TGTGCCAGCAGTTACCGAAAGCGTAGCACAGATACGCAGTATTTT.

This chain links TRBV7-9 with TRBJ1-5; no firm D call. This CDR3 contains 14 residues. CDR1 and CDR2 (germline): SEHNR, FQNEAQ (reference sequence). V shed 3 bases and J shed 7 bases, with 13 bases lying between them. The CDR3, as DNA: TGTGCCAGCAGCTTGGCGGGGATTAAACAGCCCCAGCATTTT. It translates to CASSLAGIKQPQHF.

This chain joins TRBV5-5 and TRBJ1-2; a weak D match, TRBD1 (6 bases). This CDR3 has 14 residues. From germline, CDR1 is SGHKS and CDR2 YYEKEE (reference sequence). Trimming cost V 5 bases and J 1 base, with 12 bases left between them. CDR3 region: CASSRDTNNYGYTF. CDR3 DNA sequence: TGTGCCAGCAGTCGGGACACCAATAACTATGGCTACACCTTC.

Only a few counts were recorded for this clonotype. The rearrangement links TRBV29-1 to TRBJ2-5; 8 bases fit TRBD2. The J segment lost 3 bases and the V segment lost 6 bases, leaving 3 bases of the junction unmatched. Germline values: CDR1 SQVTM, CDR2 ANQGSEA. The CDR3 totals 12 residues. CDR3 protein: CSVTGGEETQYF. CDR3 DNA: TGCAGCGTCACCGGGGGGGAAGAGACCCAGTACTTC.

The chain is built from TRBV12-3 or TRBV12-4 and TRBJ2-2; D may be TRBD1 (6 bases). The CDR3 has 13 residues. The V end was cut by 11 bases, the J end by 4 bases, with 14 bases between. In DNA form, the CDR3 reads TGTGCCGGCACAGGGTCCGCCACCGGGGAGCTGTTTTTT. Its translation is CAGTGSATGELFF.

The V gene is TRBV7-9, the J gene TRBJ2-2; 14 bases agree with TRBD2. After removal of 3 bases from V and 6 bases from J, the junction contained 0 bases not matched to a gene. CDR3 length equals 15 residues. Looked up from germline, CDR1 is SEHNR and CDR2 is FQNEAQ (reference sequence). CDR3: CASSLGLAGAGELFF. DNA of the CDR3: TGTGCCAGCAGCTTGGGACTAGCGGGAGCCGGGGAGCTGTTTTTT.

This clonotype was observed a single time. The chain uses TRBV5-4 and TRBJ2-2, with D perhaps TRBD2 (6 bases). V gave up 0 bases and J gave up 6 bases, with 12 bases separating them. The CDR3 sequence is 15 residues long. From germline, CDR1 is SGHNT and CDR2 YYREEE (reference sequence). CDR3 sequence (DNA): TGTGCCAGCAGCTTGGGAAGTCGGGGGTCCGGGGAGCTGTTTTTT. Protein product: CASSLGSRGSGELFF.

CDR3: CASSFAGFRTDTQYF. The CDR3 nucleotides read TGTGCCAGCAGTTTTGCGGGATTTCGCACAGATACGCAGTATTTT. The chain links TRBV28 to TRBJ2-3; D perhaps matches TRBD2 (6 bases). The CDR3 has 15 amino acids. Trimming removed 3 bases from V and 1 base from J, with 11 bases in between. Per germline, CDR1 MDHEN and CDR2 SYDVKM.

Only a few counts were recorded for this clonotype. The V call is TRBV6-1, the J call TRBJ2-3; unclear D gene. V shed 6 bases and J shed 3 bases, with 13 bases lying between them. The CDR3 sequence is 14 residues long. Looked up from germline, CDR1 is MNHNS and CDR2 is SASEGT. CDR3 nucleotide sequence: TGTGCCAGCAGGGACCAAGGAATGACAGATACGCAGTATTTT. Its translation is CASRDQGMTDTQYF.

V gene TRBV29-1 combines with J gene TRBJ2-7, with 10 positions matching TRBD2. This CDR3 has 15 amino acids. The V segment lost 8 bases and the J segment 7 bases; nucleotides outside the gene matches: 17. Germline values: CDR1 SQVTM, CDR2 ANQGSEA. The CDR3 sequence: CSTQVWASGRGEQYF. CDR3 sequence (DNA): TGCAGCACACAAGTCTGGGCTAGCGGGAGAGGGGAGCAGTACTTC.

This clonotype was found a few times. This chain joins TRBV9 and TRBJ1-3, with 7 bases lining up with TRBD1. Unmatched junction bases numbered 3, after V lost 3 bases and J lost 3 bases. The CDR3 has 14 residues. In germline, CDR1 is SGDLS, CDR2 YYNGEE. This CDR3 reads CASSARQGGNTIYF. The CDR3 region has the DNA TGTGCCAGCAGCGCTCGACAGGGTGGAAACACCATATATTTT.

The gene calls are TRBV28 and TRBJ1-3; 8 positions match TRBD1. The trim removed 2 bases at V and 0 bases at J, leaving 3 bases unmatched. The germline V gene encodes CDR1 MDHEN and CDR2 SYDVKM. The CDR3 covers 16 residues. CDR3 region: CASSLGQGTSGNTIYF. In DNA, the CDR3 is TGTGCCAGCAGTTTAGGACAGGGAACCTCTGGAAACACCATATATTTT.